This T cell receptor beta chain was identified during a study of molecular identifiers for immune sequencing clone quantification. This clonotype has at least ten counts. V was shortened by 3 bases and J by 3 bases, with 10 bases between the two germline ends. This CDR3 has 13 residues. The germline gives CDR1 SGHKS, CDR2 YYEKEE (reference sequence). MiXCR, applied by TCRdb to the PCR reads, yields one record per CDR3 protein. The sample carries hundreds of thousands of distinct CDR3 sequences, roughly 23% recorded once. The V gene is TRBV5-5, the J gene TRBJ2-7; perhaps TRBD2 as D (5 bases). The sequenced sample was naive CD8+ T cells from blood, with Jurkat cell RNA spiked in. Subset reported: FACS-sorted CD8+CD4-CCR7+CD45RA+ naive T cells. The sequence was collected from a human donor in good health. Some libraries in this study had Jurkat cell RNA spiked in. CDR3 in amino acids: CASSSGVGYEQYF. The CDR3 DNA is TGTGCCAGCAGCTCCGGGGTGGGCTACGAGCAGTACTTC.